These 28 T cell receptor beta chains were all obtained from the same sample, sequenced in a study of blood T cell repertoires in COVID-19. Sequencing was performed with immunoSEQ multiplex PCR; in TCRdb, only in-frame clones are kept and a portion is missing. The data contain about 120,000 clones, 79% of them singletons. The sequencing sample was made of peripheral blood. These receptor sequences come from a woman of 80 years or more with acute or convalescent COVID-19.

V usage is TRBV19 and J usage is TRBJ1-4, with 7 nucleotides matching TRBD1. The CDR3 extends over 15 amino acids. Germline V gene data show CDR1 as LNHDA and CDR2 as SQIVND (reference sequence). With 9 bases clipped from V and 1 base from J, the junction kept 8 bases outside the gene matches. The CDR3 coding sequence is TGTGCCAGCCGAGAGGACAGGCGAACTAATGAAAAACTGTTTTTT. Translation gives CASREDRRTNEKLFF.

The chain is built from TRBV3-1 (or the pseudogene TRBV3-2) and TRBJ1-1, with D tentatively TRBD1 (5 bases). V was pared by 5 bases and J by 6 bases, with 10 bases between. Looked up from germline, CDR1 is LGHDT and CDR2 is YNNKEL (reference sequence). The CDR3 is 12 amino acids. CDR3 bases: TGTGCCAGCAGCACCCGACAGTCTGAAGCTTTCTTT. Amino acid sequence: CASSTRQSEAFF.

The chain links TRBV7-2 to TRBJ2-2; D might be TRBD1 (5 bases). This CDR3 contains 13 residues. V lost 2 bases and J 7 bases, leaving 8 bases between the germline ends. The germline V gene has CDR1 SGHTA and CDR2 FQGNSA. CDR3 sequence: CASSLKGFGELFF. CDR3 bases: TGTGCCAGCAGCTTAAAGGGGTTCGGGGAGCTGTTTTTT.

The V gene is TRBV29-1, the J gene TRBJ1-5; maybe TRBD1 (6 bases). The V end lost 3 bases, the J end lost 7 bases, and 13 bases lay between the germline ends. The germline V gene has CDR1 SQVTM and CDR2 ANQGSEA. The CDR3 length is 13 residues. The CDR3 is CSVDTGMGQPQHF. The CDR3 DNA reads TGCAGCGTTGATACAGGGATGGGCCAGCCCCAGCATTTT.

The chain carries TRBV10-3 and TRBJ2-3, with 9 positions matching TRBD2. This CDR3 has 16 residues. J lost 5 bases, V lost 5 bases, and 11 bases had no gene match. Germline CDR1 reads ENHRY; CDR2 reads SYGVKD. Here the CDR3 DNA reads TGTGCCATCAGTCTAGCGGGGCCCCAAGAGGGAGATACGCAGTATTTT. Encoded protein: CAISLAGPQEGDTQYF.

The chain links TRBV5-5 to TRBJ1-5, with D tentatively TRBD1 (5 bases). Germline V gene data show CDR1 as SGHKS and CDR2 as YYEKEE (reference sequence). The CDR3 contains 14 residues. The V gene lost 0 bases and the J gene lost 3 bases, with 7 bases spanning the gap. As DNA, the CDR3 is TGTGCCAGCAGCTTGGCAGGGTACAATCAGCCCCAGCATTTT. This gives the protein CASSLAGYNQPQHF.

This clone was observed many times. The chain joins TRBV29-1 to TRBJ2-2, with 12 bases identical to TRBD1. This CDR3 has 15 residues. Germline V CDR1 and CDR2: SQVTM, ANQGSEA. Losses at the gene ends were 7 bases for V and 3 bases for J; bases not matched to a gene: 6. The CDR3 sequence is CSATGTGGHTGELFF. The CDR3 DNA reads TGCAGCGCCACCGGGACAGGGGGCCACACCGGGGAGCTGTTTTTT.

The chain combines TRBV6-5 with TRBJ2-6; D may be TRBD1 (6 bases). Germline values: CDR1 MNHEY, CDR2 SVGAGI. With 8 bases removed from V and 0 bases from J, the gap between germline ends came to 11 bases. The CDR3 has 15 residues. Written as DNA, the CDR3 is TGTGCCAGCCTGATGGGGGCCTCTGGGGCCAACGTCCTGACTTTC. Translated, it gives CASLMGASGANVLTF.

V and J are TRBV5-1 and TRBJ1-1; 7 bases are shared with TRBD1. The CDR3 covers 15 residues. V lost 4 bases, J lost 1 base, and 7 bases stayed unmatched. CDR1 SGHRS and CDR2 YFSETQ come from the germline V gene. The CDR3 DNA reads as TGCGCCAGCAGCCCGGTGACAGGGCAGAACACTGAAGCTTTCTTT. Protein product: CASSPVTGQNTEAFF.

V is TRBV7-6 and J is TRBJ1-5; 9 nucleotides match TRBD1. This CDR3 contains 16 residues. CDR1 SGHVS and CDR2 FNYEAQ come from the germline V gene. The V and J ends lost 5 bases and 0 bases, in that order; junction bases with no gene match: 5. CDR3 residues: CASSEGQGNSNQPQHF. DNA of the CDR3: TGTGCCAGCAGCGAAGGACAGGGGAATAGCAATCAGCCCCAGCATTTT. Complete variable domain (other parts from reference TRBV7-6 and TRBJ1-5): GAGVSQSPRYKVTKRGQDVALRCDPISGHVSLYWYRQALGQGPEFLTYFNYEAQQDKSGLPNDRFSAERPEGSISTLTIQRTEQRDSAMYRCASSEGQGNSNQPQHFGDGTRLSIL.

The chain employs TRBV18 and TRBJ2-7, with D possibly TRBD1 on 6 matching bases. V was shortened by 4 bases and J by 9 bases, with 19 bases between the two germline ends. The CDR3 totals 14 residues. Germline V CDR1 and CDR2: KGHSH, LQKENI. This chain's CDR3 is CASSQNGQGSWQYF. CDR3 bases: TGTGCCAGCTCACAGAACGGGCAGGGGTCTTGGCAGTACTTC.

The rearrangement links TRBV6-2 or TRBV6-3 to TRBJ1-2, with 10 bases aligning to TRBD1. The CDR3 is 16 amino acids. Trimming removed 2 bases from V and 6 bases from J; junction bases left unmatched: 9. Germline CDR1 reads MNHEY; CDR2 reads SVGEGT. The CDR3 DNA reads as TGTGCCAGCAGTTACCCGGGACAGGGGAAGAAGGATGGCTACACCTTC. It specifies CASSYPGQGKKDGYTF.

The CDR3 nucleotides are TGTGCCAGCAGCCCCAGGCGGGATACTGAAGCTTTCTTT. Translated, it gives CASSPRRDTEAFF. The gene calls are TRBV7-2 and TRBJ1-1; D is unresolved. Germline values: CDR1 SGHTA, CDR2 FQGNSA. V shed 5 bases and J shed 5 bases, with 12 bases lying between them. This CDR3 spans 13 amino acids.

The chain carries TRBV24-1 and TRBJ2-3; the match to TRBD1 covers 8 bases. The CDR3 is 16 residues long. Trimming took 1 base from V and 8 from J; bases not matched to a gene: 10. Germline V gene sequence: CDR1 KGHDR, CDR2 SFDVKD. This chain's CDR3 is CATSDFGFQGAGTQYF. CDR3 DNA sequence: TGTGCCACCAGTGATTTTGGGTTCCAGGGGGCGGGTACGCAGTATTTT.

This rearrangement joins TRBV29-1 to TRBJ1-2, with 7 bases that match TRBD1. V lost 5 bases, J lost 4 bases, and 10 bases stayed unmatched. The CDR3 is 14 amino acids. The germline gives CDR1 SQVTM, CDR2 ANQGSEA. The CDR3 coding sequence is TGCAGCGTTTTCGATCCGGGACAGTCCTATGGCTACACCTTC. It codes for CSVFDPGQSYGYTF.

This clone was counted between two and nine times. This rearrangement joins TRBV2 to TRBJ1-5; possibly TRBD1 for D (6 bases). With 2 bases removed from V and 4 bases from J, the gap between germline ends came to 9 bases. CDR3 size: 14 residues. Looked up from germline, CDR1 is SNHLY and CDR2 is FYNNEI. The CDR3 region has the DNA TGTGCCAGCAGTGAACAGGGGCCGAATCAGCCCCAGCATTTT. Translated, it gives CASSEQGPNQPQHF.

This clone is a singleton in its sample. At one boundary the junction diverges from the germline segment, which might be a read error. This rearrangement joins TRBV7-8 to TRBJ2-7; the match to TRBD1 covers 12 bases. The germline CDR1 and CDR2 sequences are SGHVS and FQNEAQ. The CDR3 loop spans 15 amino acids. CDR3 sequence reads: CVSSARDRGPYEQYF. Written as DNA, the CDR3 is TGTGTCAGCAGCGCCCGGGACAGGGGGCCCTACGAGCAGTACTTC.

The J gene is TRBJ1-2, the V gene TRBV7-2; 7 nucleotides align to TRBD1. Germline lookup yields CDR1 SGHTA and CDR2 FQGNSA. The J segment lost 6 bases and the V segment lost 5 bases, leaving 12 bases of the junction unmatched. The CDR3 consists of 15 residues. The chain's CDR3 is CASSVDRDRNHGYTF. The CDR3 DNA is TGTGCCAGCAGCGTAGACCGGGACAGAAACCATGGCTACACCTTC.

The chain has TRBV7-3 and TRBJ2-1; TRBD2 agrees at 11 bases. The CDR3 consists of 15 residues. The ends lost 2 bases at V and 5 bases at J; junction bases unmatched: 2. CDR1 is SGHTA, CDR2 FQGTGA, per germline. The DNA for the CDR3 is TGTGCCAGCAGCTTATTAGCGGGAGGGCACAATGAGCAGTTCTTC. Protein: CASSLLAGGHNEQFF.

The rearrangement links TRBV9 to TRBJ1-3, with D possibly matching TRBD1 (5 bases). The CDR3 runs to 16 residues. V was pared by 0 bases and J by 3 bases, with 13 bases between. CDR1 and CDR2 (germline): SGDLS, YYNGEE. The CDR3 DNA follows: TGTGCCAGCAGCGTAGAGGGTCGACAGTTTGGAAACACCATATATTTT. Its protein is CASSVEGRQFGNTIYF.

This clone was counted a few times. V usage is TRBV19 and J usage is TRBJ1-5; D possibly corresponds to TRBD1 (5 bases). The CDR3 has 17 residues. V was shortened by 5 bases and J by 0 bases, with 17 bases between the two germline ends. CDR1 and CDR2 from the germline V gene are LNHDA and SQIVND (reference sequence). CDR3 nucleotide sequence: TGTGCCAGTAGTCGCTCCGGGGGTCAGAATAGCAATCAGCCCCAGCATTTT. This translates into CASSRSGGQNSNQPQHF.

The rearrangement joins TRBV5-5 to TRBJ2-7; 8 bases map to TRBD1. CDR3 size: 16 residues. Germline V gene sequence: CDR1 SGHKS, CDR2 YYEKEE (reference sequence). Trimming cost V 4 bases and J 7 bases; bases outside gene matches: 16. The CDR3: CASSPGQGTPSGEQYF. The CDR3 DNA sequence: TGTGCCAGCAGCCCCGGACAGGGCACACCTTCGGGGGAGCAGTACTTC.

This clone was detected only a few times. The chain links TRBV28 to TRBJ1-3, with TRBD1 matching 7 bases. Germline loops: CDR1 MDHEN, CDR2 SYDVKM. After removal of 5 bases from V and 2 bases from J, the junction contained 6 bases not matched to a gene. This CDR3 is 15 amino acids long. This CDR3 reads CASSGDREAGNTIYF. DNA of the CDR3: TGTGCCAGCAGTGGAGACAGGGAGGCTGGAAACACCATATATTTT. The full variable domain, in which reference TRBV28 and TRBJ1-3 provide the parts outside the CDR3, is DVKVTQSSRYLVKRTGEKVFLECVQDMDHENMFWYRQDPGLGLRLIYFSYDVKMKEKGDIPEGYSVSREKKERFSLILESASTNQTSMYLCASSGDREAGNTIYFGEGSWLTVV.

This clone was picked up one time. This chain links TRBV19 with TRBJ2-2; 8 bases map to TRBD1. CDR1 LNHDA and CDR2 SQIVND come from the germline V gene (reference sequence). The CDR3 has 15 residues. With 5 bases clipped from V and 3 bases from J, the junction kept 5 bases outside the gene matches. This CDR3 is CASSPRQGHTGELFF. CDR3 in DNA: TGTGCCAGTAGTCCAAGACAGGGGCACACCGGGGAGCTGTTTTTT.

This clone was seen more than once but under ten times. The genes are TRBV11-3 and TRBJ1-1; TRBD1 agrees at 10 bases. Germline CDR1 reads SGHNT; CDR2 reads YENEEA. This CDR3 contains 16 residues. Losses at the gene ends were 5 bases for V and 1 base for J; bases not matched to a gene: 7. The CDR3 sequence is CASSGETGGSNTEAFF. In DNA form, the CDR3 reads TGTGCCAGCAGCGGTGAGACAGGGGGCTCGAACACTGAAGCTTTCTTT.

This rearrangement joins TRBV4-3 to TRBJ2-7; TRBD1 matches at 7 bases. The CDR3 extends over 16 amino acids. V trimming: 4 bases; J trimming: 3 bases; junction bases outside the gene matches: 12. CDR1 LGHNA and CDR2 YSLEER come from the germline V gene. CDR3 sequence reads: CASSLFSGTDGYEQYF. Written as DNA, the CDR3 is TGCGCCAGCAGCCTTTTCAGTGGGACAGACGGCTACGAGCAGTACTTC.

V is TRBV18 and J is TRBJ1-5; no definite D call. In germline, CDR1 is KGHSH, CDR2 LQKENI. This CDR3 comprises 15 residues. V gave up 9 bases and J gave up 0 bases, with 15 bases separating them. The CDR3 region is CARKKTSYSNQPQHF. The CDR3 nucleotides are TGTGCCAGGAAAAAAACATCGTATAGCAATCAGCCCCAGCATTTT.

About this clone itself: Other DNA sequences of this sample code for an identical CDR3. The chain employs TRBV4-1 and TRBJ1-5; D uncertain. The CDR3 loop spans 17 amino acids. V lost 0 bases, J lost 0 bases, and 12 bases lay in between. CDR1 and CDR2 from the germline V gene are MGHRA and YSYEKL. The CDR3 nucleotides read TGCGCCAGCAGCCAAGAACAGTCGGATTATAGCAATCAGCCCCAGCATTTT. Protein: CASSQEQSDYSNQPQHF.